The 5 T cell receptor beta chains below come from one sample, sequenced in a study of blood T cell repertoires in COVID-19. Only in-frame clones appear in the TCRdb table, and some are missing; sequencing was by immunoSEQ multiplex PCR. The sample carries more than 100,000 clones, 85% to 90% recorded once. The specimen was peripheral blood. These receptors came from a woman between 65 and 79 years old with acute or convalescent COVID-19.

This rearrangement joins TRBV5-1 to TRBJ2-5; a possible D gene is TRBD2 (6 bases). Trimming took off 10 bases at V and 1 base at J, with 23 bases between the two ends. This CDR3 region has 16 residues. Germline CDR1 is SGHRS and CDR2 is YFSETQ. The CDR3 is CAAQRSIADTQETQYF. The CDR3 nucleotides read TGCGCCGCGCAGCGCTCGATAGCGGATACCCAAGAGACCCAGTACTTC.

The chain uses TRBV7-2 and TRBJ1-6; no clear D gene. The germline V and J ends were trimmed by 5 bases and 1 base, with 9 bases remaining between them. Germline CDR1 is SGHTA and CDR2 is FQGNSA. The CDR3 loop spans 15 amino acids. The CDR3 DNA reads TGTGCCAGCAGCACTCAGCGGTCCTATAATTCACCCCTCCACTTT. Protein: CASSTQRSYNSPLHF.

CDR3 in amino acids: CASSPSGNGRTNEKLFF. As DNA, the CDR3 is TGTGCCAGCTCACCGTCAGGGAATGGTCGAACTAATGAAAAACTGTTTTTT. The chain combines TRBV18 with TRBJ1-4; D might be TRBD1 (5 bases). Germline assignment: CDR1 KGHSH and CDR2 LQKENI. Trimming took 3 bases from V and 1 from J, leaving 15 bases between them. The CDR3 contains 17 residues.

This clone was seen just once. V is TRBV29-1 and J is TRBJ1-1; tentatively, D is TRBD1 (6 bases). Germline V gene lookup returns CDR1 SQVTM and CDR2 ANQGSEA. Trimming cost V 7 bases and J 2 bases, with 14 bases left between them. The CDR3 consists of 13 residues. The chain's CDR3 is CSETQGLNTEAFF. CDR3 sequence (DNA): TGCAGCGAAACACAGGGCCTCAACACTGAAGCTTTCTTT.

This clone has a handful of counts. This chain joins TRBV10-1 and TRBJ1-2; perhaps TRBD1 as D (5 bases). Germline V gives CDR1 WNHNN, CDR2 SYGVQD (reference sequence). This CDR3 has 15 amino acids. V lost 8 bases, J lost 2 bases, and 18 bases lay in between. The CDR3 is CASLIKTVPNYGYTF. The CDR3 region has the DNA TGCGCCAGCCTTATCAAGACAGTGCCCAACTATGGCTACACCTTC.